This T cell receptor (beta chain) emerged from a study of blood T cell repertoires in COVID-19. Study background: Sites across the United States, Italy and Spain contributed samples from acute and convalescent COVID-19.

This CDR3 comprises 13 residues. Trimming pared 11 bases from V and 0 bases from J, leaving 13 bases between. This table comes from immunoSEQ multiplex PCR, and its TCRdb copy is limited to in-frame clones, with some not included. This sample carries approximately 280,000 clones, around 89% of them seen once, and the ten largest clones take about an eighth. The chain links TRBV12-3 or TRBV12-4 to TRBJ1-2, with D maybe TRBD1 (5 bases). The source is a woman aged 55-69 years with acute or convalescent COVID-19. The sequenced sample consisted of peripheral blood. CDR3 protein: CAGRQSANYGYTF. The CDR3 DNA is TGTGCCGGACGACAGAGCGCTAACTATGGCTACACCTTC.